This entry is about one T cell receptor (beta chain). This clone was seen only a few times. No antigen is known for it. No quality values exist for individual bases; no much larger clone is one base distant. Patients with melanoma were used as donors. The CDR3, cysteine through phenylalanine, is 13 amino acids long. The sequence is cut down to CDR3 DNA, 39 bases in frame from base 1. Taken from the germline V gene (reference sequence), the CDR1 and CDR2 loops are LNHDA and SQIVND. V is cut by 5 bases and J by 14 bases, and the space between the germline ends is 16 bases. The sample belongs to a study of CD4+ T cells in melanoma (dated by TCRdb to 2022 to 2024). Notes on the research overall: The study examined neoantigen-specific CD4+ T cells in human melanoma.

Here is what the overall study found, with its caveats: The report described a correlation between neoantigen-specific CD4+ T cells and the function of CD8+ T cells, macrophages and B cells. Neoantigen-specific CD4+ T cells in melanoma were reported to show diverse differentiation states.

The receptor library was made with the immunoSEQ multiplex PCR assay. TCRdb's version of the immuneACCESS table is confined to in-frame rearrangements and falls short of the full clone set. An unresolved V gene accounts for under half of the shortfall where checked; the remainder is of unknown origin. In all, the sample holds around 12,000 clones, and about 72% of those were seen once. Roughly 9.7% of the sample is taken by the ten largest. Recombination connected TRBV19 to TRBJ1-6, with the D gene too uncertain to name. Material for sequencing was cells from a culture (not recorded whether cultured in vitro). The clonotype originates from a human donor with melanoma. The encoded CDR3 is CASSLGGKGSLHF. The DNA reads as follows: TGTGCCAGTAGTCTTGGTGGGAAAGGCTCCCTCCACTTT.